This T cell receptor beta chain is drawn from a study of OX40 agonist ivuxolimab in advanced cancers. Germline CDR1 and CDR2: MGHRA and YSYEKL. Trimming at V came to 3 bases and at J to 0 bases, leaving 6 bases not matched to a gene. CDR3 length equals 16 residues. This table comes from immunoSEQ multiplex PCR, and its TCRdb copy is limited to in-frame clones, with some not included. Of some 66,000 clones listed, roughly four fifths were seen once; the top ten hold 2% to 2.5%. Comment on this clone: No antigen is known for it.

General study results and limits: At 0.1 to 3.0 mg/kg, CD4+ and CD8+ blood T cells expanded clonally by week 6.

The rearrangement joins TRBV4-1 to TRBJ1-1; 8 bases line up with TRBD1. The receptor was isolated from an adult with an advanced solid tumor such as melanoma, head and neck, liver or kidney cancer. The sample was CD4+ or CD8+ T cells sorted from blood, taken in a trial of the OX40 agonist ivuxolimab. The DNA for the CDR3 is TGCGCCAGCAGCCAGGGGACAGGCAAGATGAACACTGAAGCTTTCTTT. Translation gives CASSQGTGKMNTEAFF.